A few counts support the clone carrying this T cell receptor beta chain. Its target is not known. Germline V CDR1 and CDR2: KGHSH, LQKENI. Deletions cut 4 bases from V and 6 bases from J, with 16 bases between. The CDR3 loop spans 14 amino acids. MiXCR, run by TCRdb on the RACE reads, gives a single entry per CDR3 protein. The data show approximately 77,000 distinct CDR3 sequences, with about 15% seen just once and approximately 4.5% held by the top ten. This sample's time point: pre-sensitization, week 0. The treatment here: therapeutic diphenylcyclopropenone sensitization with weekly scalp DPC. This sample is drawn from a study of human T cells and chemical hapten exposure. Turning to the study itself: TCR yields per sample varied, mainly owing to small pooled library volume differences.

Study-wide findings and caveats: TCRs at a frequency above 1 in 1000 stayed unchanged with DPC sensitization. Every donor had alopecia, and their immune response may therefore differ from healthy people's.

This TCR was recovered from a woman aged 50 to 60 with alopecia areata. Some clones in this sample may be carry-over from other donors' samples. The sequencing used whole blood, collected in connection with sensitization to the hapten diphenylcyclopropenone (DPC). The chain has TRBV18 and TRBJ2-7; D not certain. Here the CDR3 reads CASSHSYLPSEQYF. For the CDR3, the DNA is TGTGCCAGCTCACATAGCTACCTTCCTTCCGAGCAGTACTTC.